These T cell receptor beta chains were read from a single sample in a study of cytomegalovirus exposure and HLA in healthy donors. Data came from immunoSEQ multiplex PCR; TCRdb stores just in-frame clones and leaves some out. This table has under 110,000 clones, roughly 82% appearing once. Sequencing was performed on PBMCs. These receptors were taken from a man in his fifties or sixties in good health and CMV-seronegative. Both conserved end residues are part of each CDR3. The D gene is left open where the match is weak. Only some rows state a clone size, as once, few, many or a class for expanded clones.

v_gene: TRBV4-1
abundance: .
j_gene: TRBJ2-2
d_gene: .
CDR3aa: CASSQDPGRFGELFF
CDR3nt: TGCGCCAGCAGCCAAGACCCAGGCCGCTTTGGTGAGCTGTTTTTT

v_gene: TRBV6-1
abundance: .
j_gene: TRBJ1-2
d_gene: .
CDR3aa: CASSEMTVDYGYTF
CDR3nt: TGTGCCAGCAGTGAGATGACAGTTGACTATGGCTACACCTTC

v_gene: TRBV7-2
abundance: .
j_gene: TRBJ2-1
d_gene: .
CDR3aa: CASSFSQTYNEQFF
CDR3nt: TGTGCCAGCAGCTTCTCACAGACCTACAATGAGCAGTTCTTC

v_gene: TRBV7-9
abundance: few
j_gene: TRBJ2-7
d_gene: .
CDR3aa: CASSWGGRGSSYEQYF
CDR3nt: TGTGCCAGCAGCTGGGGGGGGCGGGGGAGTTCCTACGAGCAGTACTTC

v_gene: TRBV5-8
abundance: .
j_gene: TRBJ1-5
d_gene: .
CDR3aa: CASSLLPAGNQPQHF
CDR3nt: TGTGCCAGCAGCTTGTTACCCGCAGGAAATCAGCCCCAGCATTTT

v_gene: TRBV7-9
abundance: .
j_gene: TRBJ2-2
d_gene: .
CDR3aa: CASTPRPGELFF
CDR3nt: TGTGCCAGCACCCCGCGGCCCGGGGAGCTGTTTTTT

v_gene: TRBV7-2
abundance: .
j_gene: TRBJ1-1
d_gene: .
CDR3aa: CASSLESGVTEAFF
CDR3nt: TGTGCCAGCAGCTTAGAATCGGGGGTTACTGAAGCTTTCTTT

v_gene: TRBV18
abundance: .
j_gene: TRBJ1-6
d_gene: .
CDR3aa: CASSPYRESYSPLHF
CDR3nt: TGTGCCAGCTCACCTTACAGGGAATCGTATTCACCCCTCCACTTT

v_gene: TRBV6-5
abundance: once
j_gene: TRBJ1-6
d_gene: .
CDR3aa: CASSSGSRYYNSPLHF
CDR3nt: TGTGCCAGCAGTTCAGGGTCCCGATACTATAATTCACCCCTCCACTTT

v_gene: TRBV25-1
abundance: .
j_gene: TRBJ1-4
d_gene: .
CDR3aa: CASSGAGTSHEKLFF
CDR3nt: TGTGCCAGCAGTGGAGCGGGGACCTCCCACGAAAAACTGTTTTTT

v_gene: TRBV19
abundance: .
j_gene: TRBJ1-2
d_gene: .
CDR3aa: CASSNQLRAENYGYTF
CDR3nt: TGTGCCAGTAGTAACCAACTCAGGGCGGAAAACTATGGCTACACCTTC

v_gene: TRBV6-4
abundance: .
j_gene: TRBJ2-1
d_gene: TRBD1
CDR3aa: CASSVWTGSNEQFF
CDR3nt: TGTGCCAGCAGTGTTTGGACAGGGAGCAATGAGCAGTTCTTC

v_gene: TRBV18
abundance: .
j_gene: TRBJ1-1
d_gene: TRBD1
CDR3aa: CASSPSSQGKAFF
CDR3nt: TGTGCCAGCTCACCATCGTCACAGGGGAAAGCTTTCTTT

v_gene: TRBV7-2
abundance: .
j_gene: TRBJ2-7
d_gene: .
CDR3aa: CASSSAGRGRRGEQYF
CDR3nt: TGTGCCAGCAGCTCAGCAGGACGGGGGAGACGAGGCGAGCAGTACTTC

v_gene: TRBV19
abundance: .
j_gene: TRBJ1-1
d_gene: .
CDR3aa: CASSTPQGTNTEAFF
CDR3nt: TGTGCCAGTAGTACACCACAGGGAACGAACACTGAAGCTTTCTTT

v_gene: TRBV5-6
abundance: .
j_gene: TRBJ1-2
d_gene: TRBD1
CDR3aa: CASSLFPGGGYTF
CDR3nt: TGTGCCAGCAGCTTGTTCCCAGGGGGTGGCTACACCTTC

v_gene: TRBV10-1
abundance: few
j_gene: TRBJ2-1
d_gene: .
CDR3aa: CASSESRGRGSYNEQFF
CDR3nt: TGCGCCAGCAGTGAGTCTCGAGGACGGGGCTCCTACAATGAGCAGTTCTTC

v_gene: TRBV7-7
abundance: .
j_gene: TRBJ2-2
d_gene: TRBD1
CDR3aa: CASSSGTGFGELFF
CDR3nt: TGTGCTAGCAGCTCCGGGACAGGGTTCGGGGAGCTGTTTTTT

v_gene: TRBV10-1
abundance: .
j_gene: TRBJ1-1
d_gene: .
CDR3aa: CASSGEVTEAFF
CDR3nt: TGCGCCAGCAGTGGAGAGGTCACTGAAGCTTTCTTT